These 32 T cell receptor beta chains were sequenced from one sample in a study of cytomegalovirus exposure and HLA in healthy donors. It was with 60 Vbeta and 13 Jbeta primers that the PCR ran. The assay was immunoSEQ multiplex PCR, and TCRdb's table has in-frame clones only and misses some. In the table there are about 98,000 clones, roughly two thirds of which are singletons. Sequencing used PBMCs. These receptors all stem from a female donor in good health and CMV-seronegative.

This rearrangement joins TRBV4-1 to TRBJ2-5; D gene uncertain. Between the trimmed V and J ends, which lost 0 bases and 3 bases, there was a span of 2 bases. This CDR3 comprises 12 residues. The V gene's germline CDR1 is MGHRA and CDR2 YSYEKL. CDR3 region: CASSQDKETQYF. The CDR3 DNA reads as TGCGCCAGCAGCCAAGATAAAGAGACCCAGTACTTC.

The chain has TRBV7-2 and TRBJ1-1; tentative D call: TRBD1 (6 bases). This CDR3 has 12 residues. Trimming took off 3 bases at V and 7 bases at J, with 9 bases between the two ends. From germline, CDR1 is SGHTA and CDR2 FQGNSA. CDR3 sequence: CASSFQGREAFF. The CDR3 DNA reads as TGTGCCAGCAGCTTCCAGGGGCGTGAAGCTTTCTTT.

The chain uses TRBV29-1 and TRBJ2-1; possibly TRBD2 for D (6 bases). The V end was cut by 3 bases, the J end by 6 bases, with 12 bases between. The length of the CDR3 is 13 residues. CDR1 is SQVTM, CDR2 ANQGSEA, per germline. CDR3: CSVDLRGVNEQFF. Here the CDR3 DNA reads TGCAGCGTTGACTTGCGGGGAGTCAATGAGCAGTTCTTC.

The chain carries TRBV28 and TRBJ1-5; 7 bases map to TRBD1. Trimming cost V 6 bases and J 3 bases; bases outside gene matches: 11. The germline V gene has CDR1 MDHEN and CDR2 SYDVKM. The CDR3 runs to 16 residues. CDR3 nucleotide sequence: TGTGCCAGCAGGTTCAGGCTCACAGGGGCCAATCAGCCCCAGCATTTT. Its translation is CASRFRLTGANQPQHF.

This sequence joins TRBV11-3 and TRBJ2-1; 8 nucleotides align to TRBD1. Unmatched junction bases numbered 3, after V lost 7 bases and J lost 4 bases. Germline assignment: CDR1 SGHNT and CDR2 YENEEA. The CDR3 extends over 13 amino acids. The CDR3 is CASMDREYNEQFF. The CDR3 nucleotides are TGTGCCAGCATGGACAGGGAGTACAATGAGCAGTTCTTC.

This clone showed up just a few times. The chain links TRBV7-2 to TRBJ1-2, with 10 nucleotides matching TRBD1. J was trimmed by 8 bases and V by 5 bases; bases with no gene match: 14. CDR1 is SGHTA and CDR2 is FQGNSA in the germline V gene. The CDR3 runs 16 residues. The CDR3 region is CASSPQGQGGNRGYTF. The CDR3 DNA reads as TGTGCCAGCAGCCCCCAAGGACAGGGGGGGAATCGGGGCTACACCTTC.

The CDR3 bases are TGTGCCAGCACTAAGGACAGGGGGGATGTTGGCTACACCTTC. It encodes CASTKDRGDVGYTF. This sequence joins TRBV6-1 and TRBJ1-2; 10 bases line up with TRBD1. The junction had 9 bases not matched to a gene; V was cut back by 7 bases and J by 7 bases. CDR3 size: 14 residues. Germline CDR1 and CDR2: MNHNS and SASEGT.

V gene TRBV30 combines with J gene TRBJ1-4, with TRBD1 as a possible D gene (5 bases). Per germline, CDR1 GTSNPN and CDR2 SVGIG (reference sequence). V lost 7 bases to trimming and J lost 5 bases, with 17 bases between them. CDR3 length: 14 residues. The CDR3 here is CASSHGQGNEKLFF. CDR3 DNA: TGTGCCTCCTCGCACGGGCAGGGAAATGAAAAACTGTTTTTT.

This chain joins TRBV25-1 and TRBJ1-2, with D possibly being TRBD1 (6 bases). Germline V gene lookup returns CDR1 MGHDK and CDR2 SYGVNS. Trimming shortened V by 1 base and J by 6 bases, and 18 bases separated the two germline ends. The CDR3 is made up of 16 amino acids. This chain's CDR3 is CASSEFGAGAIDGYTF. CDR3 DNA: TGTGCCAGCAGTGAATTCGGGGCAGGGGCTATAGATGGCTACACCTTC.

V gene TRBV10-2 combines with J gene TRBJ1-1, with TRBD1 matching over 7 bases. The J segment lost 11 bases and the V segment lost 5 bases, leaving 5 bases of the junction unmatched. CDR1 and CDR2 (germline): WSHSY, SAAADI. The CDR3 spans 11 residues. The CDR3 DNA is TGCGCCAGCAGTCCCGGGACAGAGGCTTTCTTT. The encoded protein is CASSPGTEAFF.

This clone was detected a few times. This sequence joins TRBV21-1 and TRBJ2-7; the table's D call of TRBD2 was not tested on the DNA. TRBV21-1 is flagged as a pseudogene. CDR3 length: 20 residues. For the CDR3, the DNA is TGTGCCAGCAGCAAATCCCATCCCGGGACTAGCGGGAGTAGTCTCTACGAGCAGTACTTC. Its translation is CASSKSHPGTSGSSLYEQYF.

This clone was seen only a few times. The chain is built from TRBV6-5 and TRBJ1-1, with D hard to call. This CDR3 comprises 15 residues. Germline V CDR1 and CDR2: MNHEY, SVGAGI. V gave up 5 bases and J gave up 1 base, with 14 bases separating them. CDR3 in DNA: TGTGCCAGCAGTCTCCTTGTCGCAGGGAACACTGAAGCTTTCTTT. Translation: CASSLLVAGNTEAFF.

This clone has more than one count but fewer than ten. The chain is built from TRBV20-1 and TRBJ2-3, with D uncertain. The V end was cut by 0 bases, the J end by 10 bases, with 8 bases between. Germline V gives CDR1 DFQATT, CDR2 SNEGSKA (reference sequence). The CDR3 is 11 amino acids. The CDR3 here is CSARESPAQYF. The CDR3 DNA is TGCAGTGCTAGAGAGAGTCCGGCGCAGTATTTT.

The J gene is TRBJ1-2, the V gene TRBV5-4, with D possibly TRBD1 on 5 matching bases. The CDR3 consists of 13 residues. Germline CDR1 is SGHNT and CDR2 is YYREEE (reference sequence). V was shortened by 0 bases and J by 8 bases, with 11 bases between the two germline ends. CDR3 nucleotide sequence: TGTGCCAGCAGCTTGGAGGGGCAACGGGGCTACACCTTC. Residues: CASSLEGQRGYTF.

The CDR3 is CASSVTLTDTQYF. DNA for the CDR3: TGCGCCAGCAGTGTTACTCTCACAGATACGCAGTATTTT. The V and J genes are TRBV10-1 and TRBJ2-3; D remains ambiguous. The CDR3 has 13 amino acids. Per the germline V gene, CDR1 is WNHNN and CDR2 is SYGVQD (reference sequence). Trimming stripped 4 bases from V and 2 bases from J, with 7 bases between.

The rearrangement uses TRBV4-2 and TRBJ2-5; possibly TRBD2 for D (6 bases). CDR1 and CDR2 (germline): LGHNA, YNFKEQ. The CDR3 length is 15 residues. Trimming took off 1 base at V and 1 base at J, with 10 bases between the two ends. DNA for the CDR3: TGTGCCAGCAGCCAAGGAGGTAGCGGCCAAGAGACCCAGTACTTC. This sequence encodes CASSQGGSGQETQYF.

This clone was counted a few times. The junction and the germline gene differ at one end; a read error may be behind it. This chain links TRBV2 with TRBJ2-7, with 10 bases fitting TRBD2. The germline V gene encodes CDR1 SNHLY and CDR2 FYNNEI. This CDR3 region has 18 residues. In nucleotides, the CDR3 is TGTGCCAGCACTGAAAGCACTAGCGGGACGGACTTTGCCTACGAGCAGTACTTC. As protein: CASTESTSGTDFAYEQYF.

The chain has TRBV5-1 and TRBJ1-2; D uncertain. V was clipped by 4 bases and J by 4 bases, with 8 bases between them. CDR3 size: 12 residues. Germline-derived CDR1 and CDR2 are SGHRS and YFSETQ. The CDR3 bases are TGCGCCAGCAGCCCCAGATCCTATGGCTACACCTTC. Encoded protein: CASSPRSYGYTF. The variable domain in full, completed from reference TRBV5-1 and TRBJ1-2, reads KAGVTQTPRYLIKTRGQQVTLSCSPISGHRSVSWYQQTPGQGLQFLFEYFSETQRNKGNFPGRFSGRQFSNSRSEMNVSTLELGDSALYLCASSPRSYGYTFGSGTRLTVV.

The DNA of the CDR3 is TGTGCCAGCAGTCAGCCGGGACAAACTACAGATACGCAGTATTTT. Translating it yields CASSQPGQTTDTQYF. The chain uses TRBV27 and TRBJ2-3; a possible D gene is TRBD1 (6 bases). Trimming cost V 5 bases and J 3 bases, with 15 bases left between them. This CDR3 comprises 15 residues. CDR1 is MNHEY, CDR2 SMNVEV, per germline (reference sequence).

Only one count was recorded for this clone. The CDR3 region is CASSVRDRDSPLHF. The CDR3 coding sequence is TGTGCCAGCAGCGTCCGGGACAGGGATTCACCCCTCCACTTT. This rearrangement joins TRBV9 to TRBJ1-6; TRBD1 matches at 9 bases. The CDR3 consists of 14 residues. Trimming at V came to 2 bases and at J to 8 bases, leaving 2 bases not matched to a gene. Germline-derived CDR1 and CDR2 are SGDLS and YYNGEE.

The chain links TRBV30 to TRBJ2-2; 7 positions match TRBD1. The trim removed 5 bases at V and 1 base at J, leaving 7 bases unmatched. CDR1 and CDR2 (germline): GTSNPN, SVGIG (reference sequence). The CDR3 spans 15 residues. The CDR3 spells CAWETGTVNTGELFF. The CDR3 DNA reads TGTGCCTGGGAGACCGGGACAGTGAACACCGGGGAGCTGTTTTTT.

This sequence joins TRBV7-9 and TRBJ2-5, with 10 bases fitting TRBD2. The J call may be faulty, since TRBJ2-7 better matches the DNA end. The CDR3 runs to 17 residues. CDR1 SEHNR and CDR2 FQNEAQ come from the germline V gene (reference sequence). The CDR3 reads CATQHLVAGGRSYEQYF. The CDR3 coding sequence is TGTGCGACGCAGCACCTTGTAGCGGGGGGAAGGAGCTACGAGCAGTACTTC.

This chain's CDR3 is CAWSGQVYGYTF. As DNA, the CDR3 is TGTGCCTGGAGTGGACAGGTCTATGGCTACACCTTC. The chain joins TRBV30 to TRBJ1-2; a weak D match, TRBD1 (6 bases). This CDR3 has 12 amino acids. Germline V gives CDR1 GTSNPN, CDR2 SVGIG (reference sequence). Trimming took off 1 base at V and 4 bases at J, with 7 bases between the two ends. The full variable domain, in which reference TRBV30 and TRBJ1-2 provide the parts outside the CDR3, is SQTIHQWPATLVQPVGSPLSLECTVEGTSNPNLYWYRQAAGRGLQLLFYSVGIGQISSEVPQNLSASRPQDRQFILSSKKLLLSDSGFYLCAWSGQVYGYTFGSGTRLTVV.

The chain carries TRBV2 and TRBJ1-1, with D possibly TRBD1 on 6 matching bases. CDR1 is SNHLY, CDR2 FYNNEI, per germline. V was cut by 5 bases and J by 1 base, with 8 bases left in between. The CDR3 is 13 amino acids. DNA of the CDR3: TGTGCCAGCAGTCAGGACAGGAACACTGAAGCTTTCTTT. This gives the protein CASSQDRNTEAFF.

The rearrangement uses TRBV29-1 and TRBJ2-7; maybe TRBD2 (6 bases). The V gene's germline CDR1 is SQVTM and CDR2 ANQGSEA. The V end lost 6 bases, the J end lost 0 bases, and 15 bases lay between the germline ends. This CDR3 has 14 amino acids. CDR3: CSVSEGPSSYEQYF. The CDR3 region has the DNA TGCAGCGTCTCGGAGGGGCCGAGCTCCTACGAGCAGTACTTC.

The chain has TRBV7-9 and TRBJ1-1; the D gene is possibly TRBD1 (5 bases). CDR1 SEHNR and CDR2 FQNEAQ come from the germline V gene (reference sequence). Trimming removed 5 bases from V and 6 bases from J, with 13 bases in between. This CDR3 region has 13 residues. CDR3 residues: CASSPSGGSEAFF. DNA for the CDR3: TGTGCCAGCAGCCCCTCGGGGGGTTCTGAAGCTTTCTTT.

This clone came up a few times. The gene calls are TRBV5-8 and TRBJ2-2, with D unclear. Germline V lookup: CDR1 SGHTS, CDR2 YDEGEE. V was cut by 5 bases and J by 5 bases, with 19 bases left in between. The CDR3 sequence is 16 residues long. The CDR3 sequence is CASRQRLEFRTGELFF. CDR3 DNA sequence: TGTGCCAGCAGGCAGCGATTGGAGTTCCGTACCGGGGAGCTGTTTTTT.

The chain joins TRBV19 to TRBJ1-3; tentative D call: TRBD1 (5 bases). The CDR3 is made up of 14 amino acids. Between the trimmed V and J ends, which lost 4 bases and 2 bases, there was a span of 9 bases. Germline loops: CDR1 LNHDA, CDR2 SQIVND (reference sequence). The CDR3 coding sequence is TGTGCCAGTAGTACCCAGACAGCTGGAAACACCATATATTTT. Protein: CASSTQTAGNTIYF. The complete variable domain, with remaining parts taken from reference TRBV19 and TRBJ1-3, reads DGGITQSPKYLFRKEGQNVTLSCEQNLNHDAMYWYRQDPGQGLRLIYYSQIVNDFQKGDIAEGYSVSREKKESFPLTVTSAQKNPTAFYLCASSTQTAGNTIYFGEGSWLTVV.

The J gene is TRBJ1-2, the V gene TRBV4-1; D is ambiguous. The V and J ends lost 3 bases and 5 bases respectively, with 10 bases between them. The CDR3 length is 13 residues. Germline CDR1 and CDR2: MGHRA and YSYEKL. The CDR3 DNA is TGCGCCAGCAGCCAGGAGGAACAGTATGGCTACACCTTC. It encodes CASSQEEQYGYTF.

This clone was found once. The chain's CDR3 is CASSPANYGYTF. The CDR3 bases are TGTGCCAGTTCCCCAGCTAACTATGGCTACACCTTC. The rearrangement joins TRBV19 to TRBJ1-2; D uncertain. The CDR3 length is 12 residues. Germline loops: CDR1 LNHDA, CDR2 SQIVND (reference sequence). With 8 bases removed from V and 0 bases from J, the gap between germline ends came to 7 bases.

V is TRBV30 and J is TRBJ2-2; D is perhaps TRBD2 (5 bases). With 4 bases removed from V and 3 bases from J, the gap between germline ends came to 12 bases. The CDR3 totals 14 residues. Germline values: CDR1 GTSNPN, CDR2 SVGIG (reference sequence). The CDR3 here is CAWNRRWYTGELFF. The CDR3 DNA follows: TGTGCCTGGAATCGGAGGTGGTACACCGGGGAGCTGTTTTTT.

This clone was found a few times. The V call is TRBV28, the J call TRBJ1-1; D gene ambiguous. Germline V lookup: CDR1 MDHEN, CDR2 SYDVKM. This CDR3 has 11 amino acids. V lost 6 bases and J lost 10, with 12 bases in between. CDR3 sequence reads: CASSSSGRAFF. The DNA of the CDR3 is TGTGCCAGCAGCTCGAGTGGGAGAGCTTTCTTT.